The sequence of this T cell receptor beta chain was determined in a study of cytomegalovirus exposure and HLA in healthy donors. On this clone itself: Its antigen is as yet unknown.

This CDR3 comprises 11 residues. The germline V and J ends were trimmed by 6 bases and 6 bases, with 11 bases remaining between them. The germline V gene encodes CDR1 DFQATT and CDR2 SNEGSKA (reference sequence). The study, taken as a whole, reports: In a later analysis, HLA-C alleles had the fewest associated TCRs, DRB1 alleles the most. Per a later analysis, HLA-associated TCR beta chains showed more clonal expansion than other, equally common TCR beta chains. Reports state that TCR beta sequences accurately predicted most subjects' HLA-A and HLA-B alleles.

Use of 60 Vbeta and 13 Jbeta primers characterized the PCR. The authors' processing: A later analysis counted 70 million to 85 million unique TCR beta chains, 9.5 million to 12 million shared. Libraries were prepared by immunoSEQ multiplex PCR; TCRdb keeps only in-frame clonotypes and omits some of them. Clonal size and the V and J genes are those of that table, whereas D and trimming came from the DNA. In the table there are roughly 180,000 clones, about 83% of which are singletons. The chain recombines TRBV20-1 with TRBJ1-1; D is perhaps TRBD1 (6 bases). The clonotype was recovered from a female donor in good health and CMV-seronegative. Source material: PBMCs. The CDR3 sequence: CSAHDRSEAFF. CDR3 nucleotides: TGCAGTGCCCACGACAGGTCTGAAGCTTTCTTT.